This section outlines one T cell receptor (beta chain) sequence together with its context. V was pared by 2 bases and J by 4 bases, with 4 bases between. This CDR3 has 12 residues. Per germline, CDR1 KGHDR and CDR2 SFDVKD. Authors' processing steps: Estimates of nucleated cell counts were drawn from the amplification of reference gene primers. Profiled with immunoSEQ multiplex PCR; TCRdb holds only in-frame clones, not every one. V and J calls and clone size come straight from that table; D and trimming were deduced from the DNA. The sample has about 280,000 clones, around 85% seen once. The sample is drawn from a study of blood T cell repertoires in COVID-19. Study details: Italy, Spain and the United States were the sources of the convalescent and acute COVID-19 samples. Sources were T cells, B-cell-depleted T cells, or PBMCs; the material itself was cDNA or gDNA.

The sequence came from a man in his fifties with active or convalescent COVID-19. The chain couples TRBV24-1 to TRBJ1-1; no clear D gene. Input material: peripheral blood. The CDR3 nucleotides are TGTGCCACCAGTGATTACGGCACTGAAGCTTTCTTT. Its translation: CATSDYGTEAFF.